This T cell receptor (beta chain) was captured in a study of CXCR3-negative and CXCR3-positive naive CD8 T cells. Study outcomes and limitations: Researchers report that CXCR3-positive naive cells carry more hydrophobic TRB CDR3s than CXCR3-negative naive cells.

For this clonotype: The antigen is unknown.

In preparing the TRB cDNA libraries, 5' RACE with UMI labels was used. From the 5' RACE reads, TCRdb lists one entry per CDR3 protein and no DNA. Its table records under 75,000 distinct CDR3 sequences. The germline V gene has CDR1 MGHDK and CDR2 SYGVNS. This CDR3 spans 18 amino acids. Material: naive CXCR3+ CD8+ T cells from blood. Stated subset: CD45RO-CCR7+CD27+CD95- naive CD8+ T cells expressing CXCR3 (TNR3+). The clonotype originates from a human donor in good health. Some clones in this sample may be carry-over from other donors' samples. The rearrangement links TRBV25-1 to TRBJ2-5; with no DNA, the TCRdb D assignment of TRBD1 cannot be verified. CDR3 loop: CASSQRPGQGEPQETQYF.